Described below is a single T cell receptor beta chain sequence and its context. Profiling relied on immunoSEQ multiplex PCR, and the TCRdb table lists in-frame clones only, not all of them. The sample lists fewer than 65,000 clones, 80% to 95% occurring once. This sample was included in a study of T cell changes during pregnancy in multiple sclerosis. From germline, CDR1 is SQVTM and CDR2 ANQGSEA. The CDR3 has 15 residues. The V end lost 2 bases, the J end lost 7 bases, and 18 bases lay between the germline ends. The input for sequencing was CD4+ T cells from peripheral blood mononuclear cells, taken after pregnancy. The V and J genes are TRBV29-1 and TRBJ2-1; maybe TRBD2 (5 bases). This receptor was taken from a female donor with multiple sclerosis, enrolled in a pregnancy study. CDR3 loop: CSVEPISGLQNEQFF. DNA of the CDR3: TGCAGCGTTGAACCCATCAGCGGACTTCAGAATGAGCAGTTCTTC.